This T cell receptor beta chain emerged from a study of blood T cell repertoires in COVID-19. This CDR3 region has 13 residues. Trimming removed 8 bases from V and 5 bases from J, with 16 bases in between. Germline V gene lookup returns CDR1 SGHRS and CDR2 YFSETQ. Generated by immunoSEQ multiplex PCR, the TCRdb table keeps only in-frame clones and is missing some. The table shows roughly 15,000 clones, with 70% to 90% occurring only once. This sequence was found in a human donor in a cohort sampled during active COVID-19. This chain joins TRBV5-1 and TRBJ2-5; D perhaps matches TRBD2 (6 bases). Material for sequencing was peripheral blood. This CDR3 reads CASFHGGPETQYF. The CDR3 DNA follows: TGCGCCAGTTTTCACGGGGGACCCGAGACCCAGTACTTC.